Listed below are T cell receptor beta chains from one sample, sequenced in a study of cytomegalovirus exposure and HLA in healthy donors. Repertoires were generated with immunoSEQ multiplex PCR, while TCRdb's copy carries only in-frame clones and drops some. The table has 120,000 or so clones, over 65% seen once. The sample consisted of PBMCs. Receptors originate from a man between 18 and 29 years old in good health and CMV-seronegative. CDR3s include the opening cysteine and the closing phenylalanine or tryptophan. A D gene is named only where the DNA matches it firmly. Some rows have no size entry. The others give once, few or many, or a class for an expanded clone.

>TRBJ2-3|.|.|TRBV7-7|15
CASSSGLGSTDTQYF
TGTGCCAGCAGCTCTGGACTGGGTAGCACAGATACGCAGTATTTT
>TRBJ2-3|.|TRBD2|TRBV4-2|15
CASSQALAGEDTQYF
TGTGCCAGCAGCCAAGCACTAGCGGGGGAAGATACGCAGTATTTT
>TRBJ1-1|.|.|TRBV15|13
CATSRDGSGEAFF
TGTGCCACCAGCAGAGATGGGTCGGGGGAAGCTTTCTTT
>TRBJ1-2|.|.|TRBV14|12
CASTQRVHGYTF
TGTGCCAGCACCCAGCGGGTTCATGGCTACACCTTC
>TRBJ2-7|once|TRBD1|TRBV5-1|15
CASSLAGQGRDEQYF
TGCGCCAGCAGCTTGGCCGGACAGGGGAGGGACGAGCAGTACTTC
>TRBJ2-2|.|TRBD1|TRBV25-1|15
CASSVTGVNTGELFF
TGTGCCAGCAGTGTAACAGGGGTAAACACCGGGGAGCTGTTTTTT
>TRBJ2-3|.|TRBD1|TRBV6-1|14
CASSRDRGADTQYF
TGTGCCAGCAGTAGGGACAGGGGGGCAGATACGCAGTATTTT
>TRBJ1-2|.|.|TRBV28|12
CASSLSGYGYTF
TGTGCCAGCAGTTTATCCGGCTATGGCTACACCTTC
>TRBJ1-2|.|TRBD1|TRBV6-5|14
CASRPPGQGNGYTF
TGTGCCAGCAGACCGCCGGGACAGGGGAATGGCTACACCTTC
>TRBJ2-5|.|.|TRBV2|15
CASRSAGVPLETQYF
TGTGCCAGCAGATCTGCAGGGGTTCCATTGGAGACCCAGTACTTC
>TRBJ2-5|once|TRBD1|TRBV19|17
CASSIDGLRGSSETQYF
TGTGCCAGTAGTATAGATGGACTCAGGGGGAGTTCAGAGACCCAGTACTTC
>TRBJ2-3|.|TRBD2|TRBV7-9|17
CASSLTKRGGGTDTQYF
TGTGCCAGCAGCCTTACAAAGCGGGGGGGAGGCACAGATACGCAGTATTTT
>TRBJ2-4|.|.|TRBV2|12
CASSAEGNIQYF
TGTGCCAGCAGTGCGGAGGGAAACATTCAGTACTTC
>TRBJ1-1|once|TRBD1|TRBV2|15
CASGDRGPMGTEAFF
TGTGCCAGCGGCGACAGGGGGCCAATGGGCACTGAAGCTTTCTTT
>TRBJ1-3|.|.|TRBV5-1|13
CASSLGQENTIYF
TGCGCCAGCAGCTTGGGACAGGAGAACACCATATATTTT
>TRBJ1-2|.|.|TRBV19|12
CASTGDHYGYTF
TGTGCCAGTACCGGAGACCACTATGGCTACACCTTC
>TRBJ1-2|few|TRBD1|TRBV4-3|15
CASSQEGTGLAGYTF
TGCGCCAGCAGCCAAGAGGGGACAGGGCTCGCTGGCTACACCTTC
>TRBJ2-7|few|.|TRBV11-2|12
CASSETGYEQYF
TGTGCCAGCAGCGAGACTGGCTACGAGCAGTACTTC
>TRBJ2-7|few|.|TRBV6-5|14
CASSLLEATYEQYF
TGTGCCAGCAGCCTCCTGGAGGCGACCTACGAGCAGTACTTC
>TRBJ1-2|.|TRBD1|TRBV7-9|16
CASSSPGTGSVYGYTF
TGTGCCAGCAGCTCGCCCGGGACAGGGAGCGTCTATGGCTACACCTTC
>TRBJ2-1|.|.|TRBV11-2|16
CASSFAPGAGYNEQFF
TGTGCCAGCAGCTTCGCGCCCGGGGCGGGGTACAATGAGCAGTTCTTC
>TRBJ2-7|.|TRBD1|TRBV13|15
CASSPYGQASYEQYF
TGTGCCAGCAGCCCATACGGACAGGCCTCCTACGAGCAGTACTTC
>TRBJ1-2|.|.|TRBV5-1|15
CASSLAGGMDYGYTF
TGCGCCAGCAGCTTGGCGGGGGGGATGGACTATGGCTACACCTTC
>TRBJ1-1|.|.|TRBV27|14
CASVAAGLNTEAFF
TGTGCCAGCGTTGCGGCAGGGTTGAACACTGAAGCTTTCTTT
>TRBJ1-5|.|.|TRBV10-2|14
CASSDGRGDQPQHF
TGCGCCAGCAGTGACGGCAGGGGCGATCAGCCCCAGCATTTT
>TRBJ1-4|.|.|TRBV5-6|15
CASSLSPGFYEKLFF
TGTGCCAGCAGCTTGTCTCCCGGGTTTTATGAAAAACTGTTTTTT
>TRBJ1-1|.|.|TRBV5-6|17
CASSPGRADPLNTEAFF
TGTGCCAGCAGCCCGGGTCGTGCTGACCCATTGAACACTGAAGCTTTCTTT
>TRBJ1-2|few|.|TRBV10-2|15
CASSNRVRANYGYTF
TGCGCCAGCAGCAACAGGGTGAGGGCTAACTATGGCTACACCTTC
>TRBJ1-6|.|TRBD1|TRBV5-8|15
CASSKFQGAHSPLHF
TGTGCCAGCAGCAAATTCCAGGGGGCGCATTCACCCCTCCACTTT
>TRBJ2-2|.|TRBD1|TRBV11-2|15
CASRRTGVNTGELFF
TGTGCCAGCAGACGAACAGGGGTCAACACCGGGGAGCTGTTTTTT
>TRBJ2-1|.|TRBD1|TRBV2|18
CASSEWDTGGRVSDREFF
TGTGCCAGCAGTGAATGGGACACAGGGGGACGCGTTAGCGATCGGGAGTTCTTC
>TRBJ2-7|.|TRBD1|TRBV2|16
CASSAGGTGGLNEQYF
TGTGCCAGCAGCGCCGGGGGGACAGGGGGCTTGAACGAGCAGTACTTC
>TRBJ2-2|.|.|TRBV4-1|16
CASSQDTGIYTGELFF
TGCGCCAGCAGCCAAGATACAGGGATCTACACCGGGGAGCTGTTTTTT
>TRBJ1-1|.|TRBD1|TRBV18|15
CASSPRVSGGTEAFF
TGTGCCAGCTCACCACGCGTTTCAGGGGGGACCGAAGCTTTCTTT
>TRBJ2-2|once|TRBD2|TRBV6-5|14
CATGEGRFTGELFF
TGTGCCACCGGGGAGGGTAGATTCACCGGGGAGCTGTTTTTT
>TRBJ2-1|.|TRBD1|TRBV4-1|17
CASSRTVPGQGNNEQFF
TGCGCCAGCAGCCGCACCGTTCCGGGACAGGGAAACAATGAGCAGTTCTTC
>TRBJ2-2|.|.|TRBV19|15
CASTPYTMDTGELFF
TGTGCCAGTACCCCGTATACAATGGACACCGGGGAGCTGTTTTTT
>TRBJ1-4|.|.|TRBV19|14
CASSARGGNEKLFF
TGTGCCAGTAGCGCCAGGGGCGGGAATGAAAAACTGTTTTTT